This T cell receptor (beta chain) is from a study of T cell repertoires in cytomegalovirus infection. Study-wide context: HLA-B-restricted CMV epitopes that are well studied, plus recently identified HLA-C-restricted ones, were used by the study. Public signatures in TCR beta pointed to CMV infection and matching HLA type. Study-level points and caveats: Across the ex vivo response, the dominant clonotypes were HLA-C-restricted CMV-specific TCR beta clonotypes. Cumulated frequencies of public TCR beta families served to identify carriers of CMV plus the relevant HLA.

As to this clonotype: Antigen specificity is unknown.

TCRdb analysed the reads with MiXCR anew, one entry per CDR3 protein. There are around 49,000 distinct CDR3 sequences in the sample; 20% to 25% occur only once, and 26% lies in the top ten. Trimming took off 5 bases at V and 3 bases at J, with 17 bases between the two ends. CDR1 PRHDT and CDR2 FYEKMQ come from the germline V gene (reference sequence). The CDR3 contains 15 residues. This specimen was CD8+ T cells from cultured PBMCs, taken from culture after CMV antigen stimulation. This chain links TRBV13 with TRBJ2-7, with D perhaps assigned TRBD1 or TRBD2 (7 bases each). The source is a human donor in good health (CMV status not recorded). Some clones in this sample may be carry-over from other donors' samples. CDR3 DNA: TGTGCCAGCAGCCCGATTCCCAGGGGGGGCTACGAGCAGTACTTC. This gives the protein CASSPIPRGGYEQYF.